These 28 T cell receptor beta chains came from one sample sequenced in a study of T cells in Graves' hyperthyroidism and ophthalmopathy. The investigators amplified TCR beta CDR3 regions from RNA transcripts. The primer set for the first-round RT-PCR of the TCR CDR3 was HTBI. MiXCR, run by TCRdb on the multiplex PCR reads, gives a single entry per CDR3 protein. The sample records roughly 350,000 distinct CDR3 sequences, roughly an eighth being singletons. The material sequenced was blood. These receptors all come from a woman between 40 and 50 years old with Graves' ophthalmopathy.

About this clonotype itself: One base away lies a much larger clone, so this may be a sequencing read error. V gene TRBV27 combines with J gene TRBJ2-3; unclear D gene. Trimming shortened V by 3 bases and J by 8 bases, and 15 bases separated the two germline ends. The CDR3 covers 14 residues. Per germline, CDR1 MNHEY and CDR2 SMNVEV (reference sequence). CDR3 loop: CASSFIQVTGTQYF. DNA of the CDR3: TGTGCCAGCAGTTTTATTCAGGTAACGGGTACGCAGTATTTT.

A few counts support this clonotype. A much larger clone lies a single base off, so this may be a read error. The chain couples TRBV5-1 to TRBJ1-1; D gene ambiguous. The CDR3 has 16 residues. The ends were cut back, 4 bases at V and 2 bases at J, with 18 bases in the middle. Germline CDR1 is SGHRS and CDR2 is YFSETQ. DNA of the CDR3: TGCGCCAGCAGCCCGGACGGAGACGGACTAAACACTGAAGCTTTCTTT. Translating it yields CASSPDGDGLNTEAFF. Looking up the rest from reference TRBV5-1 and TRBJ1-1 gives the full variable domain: KAGVTQTPRYLIKTRGQQVTLSCSPISGHRSVSWYQQTPGQGLQFLFEYFSETQRNKGNFPGRFSGRQFSNSRSEMNVSTLELGDSALYLCASSPDGDGLNTEAFFGQGTRLTVV.

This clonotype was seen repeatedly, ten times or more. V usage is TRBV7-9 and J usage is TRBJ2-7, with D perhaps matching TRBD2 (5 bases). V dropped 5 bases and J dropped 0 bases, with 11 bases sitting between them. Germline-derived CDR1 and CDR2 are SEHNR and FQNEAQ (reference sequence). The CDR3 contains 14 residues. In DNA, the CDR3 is TGTGCCAGCAGCCCAGCGGTTAGCTCCTACGAGCAGTACTTC. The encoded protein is CASSPAVSSYEQYF.

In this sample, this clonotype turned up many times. CDR3 sequence reads: CASNSFSGRAGTDTQYF. CDR3 DNA: TGTGCCAGCAACTCTTTTAGCGGGAGGGCCGGCACAGATACGCAGTATTTT. This rearrangement joins TRBV28 to TRBJ2-3; 11 positions match TRBD2. Per germline, CDR1 MDHEN and CDR2 SYDVKM. J lost 1 base, V lost 7 bases, and 10 bases had no gene match. The CDR3 is made up of 17 amino acids.

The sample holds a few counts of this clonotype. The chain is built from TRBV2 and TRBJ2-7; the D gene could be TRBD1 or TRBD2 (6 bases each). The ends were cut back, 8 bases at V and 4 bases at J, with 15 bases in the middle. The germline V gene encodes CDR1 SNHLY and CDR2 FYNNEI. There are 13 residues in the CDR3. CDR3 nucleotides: TGTGCCAGCTTCCGGGGGCTGAGGTACGAGCAGTACTTC. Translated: CASFRGLRYEQYF. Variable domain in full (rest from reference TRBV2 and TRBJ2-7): EPEVTQTPSHQVTQMGQEVILRCVPISNHLYFYWYRQILGQKVEFLVSFYNNEISEKSEIFDDQFSVERPDGSNFTLKIRSTKLEDSAMYFCASFRGLRYEQYFGPGTRLTVT.

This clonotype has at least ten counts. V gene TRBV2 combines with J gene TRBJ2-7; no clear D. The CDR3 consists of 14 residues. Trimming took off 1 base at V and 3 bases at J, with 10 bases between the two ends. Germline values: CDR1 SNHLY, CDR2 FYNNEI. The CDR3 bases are TGTGCCAGCAGTGAAGGTTGGGGTCTCTACGAGCAGTACTTC. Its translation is CASSEGWGLYEQYF.

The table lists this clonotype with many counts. Here the CDR3 reads CASSPTSGRTYEQYF. CDR3 nucleotide sequence: TGTGCCAGCAGCCCTACTAGCGGGAGGACCTACGAGCAGTACTTC. V and J are TRBV3-1 and TRBJ2-7, with 12 bases aligning to TRBD2. V was pared by 4 bases and J by 2 bases, with 3 bases of the junction left unmatched. The CDR3 covers 15 residues. CDR1 and CDR2 from the germline V gene are LGHDT and YNNKEL (reference sequence).

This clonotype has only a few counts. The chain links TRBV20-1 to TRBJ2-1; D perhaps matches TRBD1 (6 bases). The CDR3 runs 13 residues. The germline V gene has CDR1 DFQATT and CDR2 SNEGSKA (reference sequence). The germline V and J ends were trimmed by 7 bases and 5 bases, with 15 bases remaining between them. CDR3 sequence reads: CSVLFDRNNEQFF. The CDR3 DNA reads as TGCAGTGTCCTTTTCGACAGGAACAATGAGCAGTTCTTC.

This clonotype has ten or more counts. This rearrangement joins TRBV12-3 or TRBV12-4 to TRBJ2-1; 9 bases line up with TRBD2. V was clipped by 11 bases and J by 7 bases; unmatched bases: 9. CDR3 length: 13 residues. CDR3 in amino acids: CAVESSGKNEQFF. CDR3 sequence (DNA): TGTGCCGTGGAGTCTAGCGGGAAAAATGAGCAGTTCTTC.

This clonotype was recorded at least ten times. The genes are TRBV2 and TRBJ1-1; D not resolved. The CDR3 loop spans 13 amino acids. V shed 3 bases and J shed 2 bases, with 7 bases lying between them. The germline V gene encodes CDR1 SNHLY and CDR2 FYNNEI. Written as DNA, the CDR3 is TGTGCCAGCAGTGAGCTCGGCAACACTGAAGCTTTCTTT. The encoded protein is CASSELGNTEAFF. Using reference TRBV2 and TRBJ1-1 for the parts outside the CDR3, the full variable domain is EPEVTQTPSHQVTQMGQEVILRCVPISNHLYFYWYRQILGQKVEFLVSFYNNEISEKSEIFDDQFSVERPDGSNFTLKIRSTKLEDSAMYFCASSELGNTEAFFGQGTRLTVV.

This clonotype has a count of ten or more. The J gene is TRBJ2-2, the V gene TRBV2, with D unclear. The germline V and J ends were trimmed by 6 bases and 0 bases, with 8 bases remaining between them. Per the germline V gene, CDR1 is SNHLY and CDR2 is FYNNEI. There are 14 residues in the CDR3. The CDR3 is CASSLLANTGELFF. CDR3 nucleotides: TGTGCCAGCAGCCTACTCGCGAACACCGGGGAGCTGTTTTTT.

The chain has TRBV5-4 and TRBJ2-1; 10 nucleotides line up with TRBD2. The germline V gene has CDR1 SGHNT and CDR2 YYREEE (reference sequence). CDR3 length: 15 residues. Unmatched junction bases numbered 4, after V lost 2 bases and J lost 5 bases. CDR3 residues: CASSLAGGPHNEQFF. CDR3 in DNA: TGTGCCAGCAGCTTAGCGGGGGGGCCCCACAATGAGCAGTTCTTC. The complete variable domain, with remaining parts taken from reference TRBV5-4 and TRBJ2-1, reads ETGVTQSPTHLIKTRGQQVTLRCSSQSGHNTVSWYQQALGQGPQFIFQYYREEENGRGNFPPRFSGLQFPNYSSELNVNALELDDSALYLCASSLAGGPHNEQFFGPGTRLTVL.

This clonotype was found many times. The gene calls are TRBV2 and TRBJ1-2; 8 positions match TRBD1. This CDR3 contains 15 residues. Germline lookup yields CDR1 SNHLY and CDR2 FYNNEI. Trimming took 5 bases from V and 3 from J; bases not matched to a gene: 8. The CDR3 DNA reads TGTGCCAGCAGTCTGACAGGGGTCCGGGACTATGGCTACACCTTC. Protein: CASSLTGVRDYGYTF.

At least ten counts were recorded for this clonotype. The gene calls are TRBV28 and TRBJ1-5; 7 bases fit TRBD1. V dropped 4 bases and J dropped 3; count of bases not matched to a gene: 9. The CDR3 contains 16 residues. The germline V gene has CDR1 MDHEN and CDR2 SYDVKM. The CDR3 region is CASSSAGQTINQPQHF. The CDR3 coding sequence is TGTGCCAGCAGTTCGGCGGGACAGACTATCAATCAGCCCCAGCATTTT.

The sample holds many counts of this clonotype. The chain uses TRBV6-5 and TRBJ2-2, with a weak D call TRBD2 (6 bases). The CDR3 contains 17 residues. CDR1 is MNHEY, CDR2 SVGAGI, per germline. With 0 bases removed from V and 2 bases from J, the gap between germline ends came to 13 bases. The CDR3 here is CASSYSMGSGNTGELFF. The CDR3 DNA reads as TGTGCCAGCAGTTACTCGATGGGTAGCGGCAACACCGGGGAGCTGTTTTTT.

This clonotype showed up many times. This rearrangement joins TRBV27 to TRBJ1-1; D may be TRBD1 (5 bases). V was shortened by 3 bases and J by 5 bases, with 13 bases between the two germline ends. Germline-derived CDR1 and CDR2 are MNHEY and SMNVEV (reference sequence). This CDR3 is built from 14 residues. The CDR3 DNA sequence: TGTGCCAGCAGTTTGGGGGGAAGAGGAACTGAAGCTTTCTTT. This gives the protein CASSLGGRGTEAFF.

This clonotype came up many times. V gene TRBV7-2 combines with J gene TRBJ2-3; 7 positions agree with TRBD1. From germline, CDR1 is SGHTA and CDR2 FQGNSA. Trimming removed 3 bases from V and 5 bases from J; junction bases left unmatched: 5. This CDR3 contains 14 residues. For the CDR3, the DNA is TGTGCCAGCAGCTTTAGGCAGGGGGAAGATACGCAGTATTTT. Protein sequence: CASSFRQGEDTQYF.

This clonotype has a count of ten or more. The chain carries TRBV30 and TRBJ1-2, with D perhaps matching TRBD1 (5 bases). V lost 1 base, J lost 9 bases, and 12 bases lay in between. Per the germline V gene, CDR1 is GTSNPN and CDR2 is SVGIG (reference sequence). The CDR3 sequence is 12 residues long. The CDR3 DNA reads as TGTGCCTGGAGTGAGGGACTTCTTCGCTACACCTTC. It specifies CAWSEGLLRYTF.

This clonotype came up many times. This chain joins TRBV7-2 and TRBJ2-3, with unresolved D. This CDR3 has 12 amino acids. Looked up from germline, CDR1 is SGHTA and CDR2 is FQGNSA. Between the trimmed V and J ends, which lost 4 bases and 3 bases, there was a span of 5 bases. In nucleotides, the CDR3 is TGTGCCAGCAGCTGGGCGACAGATACGCAGTATTTT. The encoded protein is CASSWATDTQYF. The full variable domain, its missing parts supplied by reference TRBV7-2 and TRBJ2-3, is GAGVSQSPSNKVTEKGKDVELRCDPISGHTALYWYRQSLGQGLEFLIYFQGNSAPDKSGLPSDRFSAERTGGSVSTLTIQRTQQEDSAVYLCASSWATDTQYFGPGTRLTVL.

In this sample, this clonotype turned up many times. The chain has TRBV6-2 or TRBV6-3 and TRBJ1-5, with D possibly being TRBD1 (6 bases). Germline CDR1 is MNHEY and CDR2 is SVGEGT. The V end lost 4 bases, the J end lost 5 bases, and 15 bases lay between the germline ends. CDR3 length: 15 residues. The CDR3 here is CASSLNLGGHQPQHF. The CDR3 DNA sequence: TGTGCCAGCAGTTTGAACTTAGGGGGGCATCAGCCCCAGCATTTT.

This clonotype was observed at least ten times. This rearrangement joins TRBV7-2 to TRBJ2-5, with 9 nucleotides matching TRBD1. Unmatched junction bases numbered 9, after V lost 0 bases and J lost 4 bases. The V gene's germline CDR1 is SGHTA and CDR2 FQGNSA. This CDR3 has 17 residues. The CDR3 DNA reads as TGTGCCAGCAGCTTAGCAACCGGGACAGGGCAGAGAGAGACCCAGTACTTC. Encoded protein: CASSLATGTGQRETQYF.

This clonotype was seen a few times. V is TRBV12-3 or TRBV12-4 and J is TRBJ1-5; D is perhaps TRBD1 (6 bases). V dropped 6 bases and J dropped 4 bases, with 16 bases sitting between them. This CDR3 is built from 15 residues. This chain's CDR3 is CASRTGTIVNQPQHF. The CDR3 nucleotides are TGTGCCAGCAGGACCGGGACAATTGTAAATCAGCCCCAGCATTTT.

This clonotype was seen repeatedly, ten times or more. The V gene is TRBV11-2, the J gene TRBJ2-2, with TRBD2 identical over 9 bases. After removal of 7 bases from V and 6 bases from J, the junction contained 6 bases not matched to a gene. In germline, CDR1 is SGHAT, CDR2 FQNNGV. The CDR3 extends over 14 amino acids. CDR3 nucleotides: TGTGCCAGCATAGCGGGAGTCTCCGCCGGGGAGCTGTTTTTT. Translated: CASIAGVSAGELFF.

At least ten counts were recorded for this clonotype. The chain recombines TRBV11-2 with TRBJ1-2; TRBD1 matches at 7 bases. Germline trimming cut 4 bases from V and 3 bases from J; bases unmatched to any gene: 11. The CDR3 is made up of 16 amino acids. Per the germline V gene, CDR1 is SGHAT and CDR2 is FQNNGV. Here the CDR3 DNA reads TGTGCCAGCAGCTCGACAAGGGGACAGCTTTACTATGGCTACACCTTC. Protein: CASSSTRGQLYYGYTF. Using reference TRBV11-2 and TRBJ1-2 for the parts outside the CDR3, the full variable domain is EAGVAQSPRYKIIEKRQSVAFWCNPISGHATLYWYQQILGQGPKLLIQFQNNGVVDDSQLPKDRFSAERLKGVDSTLKIQPAKLEDSAVYLCASSSTRGQLYYGYTFGSGTRLTVV.

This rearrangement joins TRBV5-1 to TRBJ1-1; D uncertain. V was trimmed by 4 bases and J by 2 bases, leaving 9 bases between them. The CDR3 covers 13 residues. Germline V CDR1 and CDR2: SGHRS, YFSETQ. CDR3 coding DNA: TGCGCCAGCAGCCTGACTGACAACACTGAAGCTTTCTTT. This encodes CASSLTDNTEAFF.

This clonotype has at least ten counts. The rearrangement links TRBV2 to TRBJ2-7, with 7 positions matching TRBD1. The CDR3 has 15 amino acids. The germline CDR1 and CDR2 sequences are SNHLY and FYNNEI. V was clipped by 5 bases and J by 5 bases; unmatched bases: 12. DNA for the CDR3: TGTGCCAGCAGTTTCATAGACAGGGTACGGCACGAGCAGTACTTC. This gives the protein CASSFIDRVRHEQYF.

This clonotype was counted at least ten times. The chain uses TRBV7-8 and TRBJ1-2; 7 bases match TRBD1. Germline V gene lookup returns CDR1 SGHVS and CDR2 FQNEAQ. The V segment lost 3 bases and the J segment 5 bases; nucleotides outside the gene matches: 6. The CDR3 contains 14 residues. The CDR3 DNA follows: TGTGCCAGCAGCTTGTCCGGACAGGTTTATGGCTACACCTTC. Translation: CASSLSGQVYGYTF.

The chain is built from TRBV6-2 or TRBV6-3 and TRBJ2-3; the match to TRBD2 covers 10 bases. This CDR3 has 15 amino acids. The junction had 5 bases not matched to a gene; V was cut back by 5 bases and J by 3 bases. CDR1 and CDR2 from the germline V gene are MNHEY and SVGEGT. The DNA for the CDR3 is TGTGCCAGCAGTCGCCCTAGCGGGGGTACAGATACGCAGTATTTT. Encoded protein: CASSRPSGGTDTQYF.